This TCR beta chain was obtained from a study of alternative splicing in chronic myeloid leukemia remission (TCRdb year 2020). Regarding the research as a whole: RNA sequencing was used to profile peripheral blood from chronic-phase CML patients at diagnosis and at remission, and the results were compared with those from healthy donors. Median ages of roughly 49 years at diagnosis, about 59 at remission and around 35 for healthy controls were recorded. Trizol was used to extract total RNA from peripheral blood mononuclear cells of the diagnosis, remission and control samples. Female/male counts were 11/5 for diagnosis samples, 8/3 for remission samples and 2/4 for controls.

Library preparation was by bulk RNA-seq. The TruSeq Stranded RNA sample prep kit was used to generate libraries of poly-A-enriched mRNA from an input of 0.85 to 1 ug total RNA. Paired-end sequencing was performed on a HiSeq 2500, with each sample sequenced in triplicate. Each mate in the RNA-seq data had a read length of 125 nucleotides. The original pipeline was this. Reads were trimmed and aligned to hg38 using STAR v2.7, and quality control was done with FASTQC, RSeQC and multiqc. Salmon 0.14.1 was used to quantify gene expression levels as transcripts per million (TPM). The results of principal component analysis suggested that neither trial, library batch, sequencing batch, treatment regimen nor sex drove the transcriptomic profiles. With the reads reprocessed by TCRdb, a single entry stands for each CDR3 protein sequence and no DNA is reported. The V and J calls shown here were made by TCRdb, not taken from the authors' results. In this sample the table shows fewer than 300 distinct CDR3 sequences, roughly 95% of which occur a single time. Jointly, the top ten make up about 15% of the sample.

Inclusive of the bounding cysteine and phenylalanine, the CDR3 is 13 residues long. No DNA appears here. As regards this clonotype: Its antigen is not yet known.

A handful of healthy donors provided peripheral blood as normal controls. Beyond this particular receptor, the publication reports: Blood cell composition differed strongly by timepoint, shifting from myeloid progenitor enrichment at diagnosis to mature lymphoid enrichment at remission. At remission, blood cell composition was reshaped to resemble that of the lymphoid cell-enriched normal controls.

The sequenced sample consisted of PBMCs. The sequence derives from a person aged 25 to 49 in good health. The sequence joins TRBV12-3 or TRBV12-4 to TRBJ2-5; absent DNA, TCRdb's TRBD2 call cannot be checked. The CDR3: CASSSSGKETQYF.